This T cell receptor (beta chain) was sequenced for a study of T cell responses to AZD1222 COVID-19 vaccine. The table came from immunoSEQ multiplex PCR; TCRdb's copy has only in-frame clones and leaves some out. Of about 190,000 clones in the sample, roughly 92% were seen once. This material consisted of peripheral blood, taken on day 0 of AZD1222 vaccination. This clonotype was sampled from an adult in good health.

CDR3 amino acids: CSASLGNTIYF. The CDR3 nucleotides are TGCAGTGCTAGCTTAGGAAACACCATATATTTT. This chain uses TRBV20-1 with TRBJ1-3; D call uncertain. Per the germline V gene, CDR1 is DFQATT and CDR2 is SNEGSKA (reference sequence). This CDR3 has 11 amino acids. V dropped 3 bases and J dropped 4 bases, with 4 bases sitting between them.